The 6 T cell receptor beta chains presented below share a single source sample, sequenced in a study of human T cells and chemical hapten exposure. TCRdb itself ran the RACE reads through MiXCR, one entry per CDR3 protein. The table has tens of thousands of distinct CDR3 sequences, 8% to 13% seen once. This sample's time point: patch test 2, 6 weeks after DPC sensitization. Treatment defined: therapeutic diphenylcyclopropenone sensitization with weekly scalp DPC. Sequencing was performed on whole blood, taken in connection with sensitization to the hapten diphenylcyclopropenone (DPC). The receptors were gathered from a man aged 40-55 years with alopecia areata. Some clones in this sample may be carry-over from other donors' samples.

This clonotype was observed at least ten times. The CDR3 here is CASSQDMRELGEQFF. The CDR3 DNA follows: TGCGCCAGCAGCCAAGATATGAGGGAACTGGGTGAGCAGTTCTTC. V is TRBV4-3 and J is TRBJ2-1, with a weak D call TRBD2 (5 bases). The germline V and J ends were trimmed by 0 bases and 9 bases, with 15 bases remaining between them. The CDR3 consists of 15 residues. The germline V gene encodes CDR1 LGHNA and CDR2 YSLEER.

This clonotype was seen a handful of times. The rearrangement links TRBV6-1 to TRBJ2-3; TRBD1 is a possible D gene (6 bases). Per the germline V gene, CDR1 is MNHNS and CDR2 is SASEGT. The V end lost 10 bases, the J end lost 1 base, and 9 bases lay between the germline ends. This CDR3 comprises 12 residues. The CDR3 loop reads CATYRGTDTQYF. In nucleotides, the CDR3 is TGTGCCACTTACAGGGGCACAGATACGCAGTATTTT.

This clonotype was seen many times. The rearrangement uses TRBV29-1 and TRBJ1-1; the D gene is possibly TRBD1 (5 bases). The CDR3 totals 10 residues. The germline CDR1 and CDR2 sequences are SQVTM and ANQGSEA. CDR3 coding DNA: TGCACCACTACGGGGGGTACGGCTTTCTTT. This codes for CTTTGGTAFF.

This clonotype turned up a few times. The CDR3 DNA is TGTGCCAGCAGCGTAGCGCCTAGCGGCCAAGAGACCCAGTACTTC. Its protein product is CASSVAPSGQETQYF. This sequence joins TRBV9 and TRBJ2-5; 7 nucleotides align to TRBD2. After removal of 0 bases from V and 1 base from J, the junction contained 3 bases not matched to a gene. The germline V gene encodes CDR1 SGDLS and CDR2 YYNGEE. The CDR3 has 15 amino acids.

There are many counts of this clonotype. The rearrangement links TRBV20-1 to TRBJ1-4, with D perhaps matching TRBD1 (5 bases). CDR3 length: 13 residues. V was shortened by 3 bases and J by 6 bases, with 11 bases between the two germline ends. The germline V gene encodes CDR1 DFQATT and CDR2 SNEGSKA (reference sequence). Here the CDR3 DNA reads TGCAGTGCTAGGGGGGGTGGGTATGAAAAACTGTTTTTT. It yields the protein CSARGGGYEKLFF.

Only a few counts were recorded for this clonotype. This chain connects TRBV20-1 to TRBJ2-3, with unresolved D. The germline CDR1 and CDR2 sequences are DFQATT and SNEGSKA (reference sequence). This CDR3 spans 14 amino acids. Trimming pared 0 bases from V and 4 bases from J, leaving 11 bases between. CDR3: CSARDAALADTQYF. The CDR3 DNA reads TGCAGTGCTAGAGATGCGGCGCTAGCAGATACGCAGTATTTT.